The T cell receptor beta chain under discussion was sequenced for a study of technical replicates of blood from a few donors. Sequencing was performed with immunoSEQ multiplex PCR; in TCRdb, only in-frame clones are kept and a portion is missing. The sample holds about 97,000 clones; just over 95% are singletons and the top ten take approximately 0.2%. Trimming took 5 bases from V and 0 from J, leaving 14 bases between them. CDR1 is PRHDT and CDR2 is FYEKMQ in the germline V gene (reference sequence). The CDR3 has 16 amino acids. V gene TRBV13 combines with J gene TRBJ2-1, with no clear D. This TCR came from a human donor in good health. Sequencing used T cells isolated from PBMCs. The CDR3 region is CASSAYYMSSYNEQFF. DNA of the CDR3: TGTGCCAGCAGCGCATACTACATGAGCTCCTACAATGAGCAGTTCTTC.